This T cell receptor beta chain derives from a study of tumor-infiltrating lymphocytes in primary liver carcinoma. As for the study in general: Patients of both sexes were 30 to 69 years old. Tumors were stage T1-T3 N0M0, about 4.2 to 10 cm across.

From germline, CDR1 is MNHNS and CDR2 SASEGT. This CDR3 has 12 residues. Making TCR beta cDNA involved approximately 480 ng total RNA and a constant-region primer. Amplification in three nested multiplex PCR rounds with slightly modified ARM-PCR gave rise to TCR beta libraries. In the first two PCR rounds, TRBV1-TRBV30 forward primers were paired with a C-beta reverse primer, and each round lasted around 10 cycles. From the multiplex PCR reads, TCRdb called clonotypes with MiXCR, one entry per CDR3 protein. This sample has about 99,000 distinct CDR3 sequences; about 70% occur once, and the top ten carry over 9%. Study-level findings and limits: Only about 7-24% of top clones were detected in each of the five tumor regions.

Co-extraction yielded RNA and DNA from 20-30 mg of unsorted bulk tissue. Separate regions, five per tumor, were sampled. Note on this clonotype: Its antigen is still unknown. One end of the junction varies from germline; a read error may be responsible.

The chain has TRBV6-1 and TRBJ1-1; D is ambiguous. Specimen: liver tumor tissue from sampling region 5. Subset specified: tumor region T5, tumor centre. This receptor was obtained from a woman aged 60 to 75 with primary liver carcinoma and hepatitis B virus infection. CDR3 in DNA: TGTGCCAGCGGTGAAGTTGTCAGTGGAGCTTTCTTT. As protein: CASGEVVSGAFF.